This T cell receptor beta chain was identified during a study of beta chain features in type 1 diabetes. In the study overall: No patient-donor differences in age, gender, total cells or subset yield. The study's findings and limits: Naive, central memory and Treg TCRB repertoires appeared more alike in patients than in healthy donors.

Germline loops: CDR1 SGDLS, CDR2 YYNGEE. The CDR3 is made up of 15 amino acids. V was shortened by 0 bases and J by 4 bases, with 12 bases between the two germline ends. The authors reverse transcribed all of the isolated RNA, so sequencing captured expressed TCRB transcripts. Measured with immunoSEQ multiplex PCR; TCRdb has only the in-frame clones, and not every one. The sample carries fewer than 250,000 clones, about 63% recorded once. Comments on this clone: Antigen specificity is unknown.

Sequenced sample: naive CD4+ T cells from blood. This rearrangement joins TRBV9 to TRBJ2-3; D possibly uses TRBD1 or TRBD2 (5 bases each). The origin of this receptor is a man between 25 and 39 years old in good health. DNA for the CDR3: TGTGCCAGCAGCGTAGGAGGGCGCAGGGCAGATACGCAGTATTTT. It is translated as CASSVGGRRADTQYF. The full variable domain, with the rest looked up from reference TRBV9 and TRBJ2-3, is DSGVTQTPKHLITATGQRVTLRCSPRSGDLSVYWYQQSLDQGLQFLIQYYNGEERAKGNILERFSAQQFPDLHSELNLSSLELGDSALYFCASSVGGRRADTQYFGPGTRLTVL.